Listed below are T cell receptor beta chains from one sample, sequenced in a study of cytomegalovirus exposure and HLA in healthy donors. Here immunoSEQ multiplex PCR was the method, and the copy in TCRdb shows in-frame clones only, minus some. The sample shows around 170,000 clones, 85% of them seen only once. What was sequenced was PBMCs. Receptors were obtained from a man younger than 30 in good health and CMV-seropositive. Each CDR3 is given with its conserved first and last residue. D genes are given only for firm matches. Where a row states a size, it is once, few, many or the class of an expanded clone; other rows omit it.

J gene: TRBJ1-2
D gene: TRBD1
clone size: -
V gene: TRBV28
CDR3 protein: CASSAQQGAVGYTF
CDR3 DNA: TGTGCCAGCAGTGCGCAACAGGGGGCAGTTGGCTACACCTTC

J gene: TRBJ1-5
D gene: -
clone size: -
V gene: TRBV5-5
CDR3 protein: CASSLDGDQPQHF
CDR3 DNA: TGTGCCAGCAGCTTGGACGGTGATCAGCCCCAGCATTTT

J gene: TRBJ2-2
D gene: TRBD1
clone size: -
V gene: TRBV19
CDR3 protein: CASSMNRGLGGELFF
CDR3 DNA: TGTGCCAGTAGTATGAACAGGGGGCTAGGCGGGGAGCTGTTTTTT

J gene: TRBJ2-3
D gene: TRBD2
clone size: -
V gene: TRBV9
CDR3 protein: CASSPYLGGGAHTDTQYF
CDR3 DNA: TGTGCCAGCAGCCCGTACCTCGGCGGGGGGGCTCACACAGATACGCAGTATTTT

J gene: TRBJ1-5
D gene: TRBD1
clone size: -
V gene: TRBV9
CDR3 protein: CASSVDRGDQPQHF
CDR3 DNA: TGTGCCAGCAGCGTCGACAGGGGAGATCAGCCCCAGCATTTT

J gene: TRBJ1-6
D gene: -
clone size: -
V gene: TRBV6-1
CDR3 protein: CASSEWVNADSPLHF
CDR3 DNA: TGTGCCAGCAGTGAATGGGTAAACGCGGATTCACCCCTCCACTTT

J gene: TRBJ2-5
D gene: -
clone size: -
V gene: TRBV7-2
CDR3 protein: CASSLGYQKETQYF
CDR3 DNA: TGTGCCAGCAGCTTGGGCTACCAGAAAGAGACCCAGTACTTC

J gene: TRBJ1-6
D gene: -
clone size: -
V gene: TRBV7-2
CDR3 protein: CASSEVNSPLHF
CDR3 DNA: TGTGCCAGCAGCGAGGTTAATTCACCCCTCCACTTT

J gene: TRBJ2-1
D gene: -
clone size: few
V gene: TRBV9
CDR3 protein: CASSARSYSDEQFF
CDR3 DNA: TGTGCCAGCAGCGCACGTTCGTATTCAGATGAGCAGTTCTTC

J gene: TRBJ2-5
D gene: -
clone size: -
V gene: TRBV7-8
CDR3 protein: CASSLDRARETQYF
CDR3 DNA: TGTGCCAGCAGCTTAGACAGGGCTCGGGAGACCCAGTACTTC

J gene: TRBJ1-1
D gene: TRBD1
clone size: -
V gene: TRBV29-1
CDR3 protein: CSVPNDRGSTEAFF
CDR3 DNA: TGCAGCGTACCCAACGACAGGGGTTCCACTGAAGCTTTCTTT

J gene: TRBJ1-2
D gene: -
clone size: -
V gene: TRBV10-3
CDR3 protein: CAISSGQPNYGYTF
CDR3 DNA: TGTGCCATCAGTAGCGGACAGCCTAACTATGGCTACACCTTC

J gene: TRBJ1-1
D gene: -
clone size: few
V gene: TRBV30
CDR3 protein: CAWSNQVEAFF
CDR3 DNA: TGTGCCTGGAGTAATCAGGTAGAAGCTTTCTTT

J gene: TRBJ2-5
D gene: TRBD1
clone size: -
V gene: TRBV5-1
CDR3 protein: CASSSPGQKETQYF
CDR3 DNA: TGCGCCAGCAGCTCCCCGGGACAGAAAGAGACCCAGTACTTC

J gene: TRBJ2-3
D gene: -
clone size: -
V gene: TRBV28
CDR3 protein: CASKRGYSTDTQYF
CDR3 DNA: TGTGCCAGCAAAAGAGGGTATAGCACAGATACGCAGTATTTT

J gene: TRBJ1-2
D gene: TRBD1
clone size: once
V gene: TRBV5-6
CDR3 protein: CASSLGQGARSYTF
CDR3 DNA: TGTGCCAGCAGCTTGGGACAGGGGGCGAGGAGCTACACCTTC

J gene: TRBJ2-7
D gene: TRBD1
clone size: -
V gene: TRBV4-1
CDR3 protein: CASSQARTGYEQYF
CDR3 DNA: TGCGCCAGCAGCCAGGCCCGGACAGGATACGAGCAGTACTTC

J gene: TRBJ2-7
D gene: TRBD2
clone size: few
V gene: TRBV5-4
CDR3 protein: CASSLSLTSGPYEQYF
CDR3 DNA: TGTGCCAGCAGTTTAAGCTTGACTAGCGGACCCTACGAGCAGTACTTC

J gene: TRBJ2-7
D gene: -
clone size: few
V gene: TRBV5-1
CDR3 protein: CASSPTLDSSYEQYF
CDR3 DNA: TGCGCCAGCAGCCCTACCTTGGACAGCTCCTACGAGCAGTACTTC

J gene: TRBJ1-5
D gene: TRBD1
clone size: -
V gene: TRBV28
CDR3 protein: CASSGGTGGDSNQPQHF
CDR3 DNA: TGTGCCAGCAGTGGCGGGACAGGGGGGGATAGCAATCAGCCCCAGCATTTT

J gene: TRBJ2-5
D gene: TRBD2
clone size: -
V gene: TRBV7-7
CDR3 protein: CASSLGLAALSETQYF
CDR3 DNA: TGTGCCAGCAGCCTGGGACTAGCGGCCCTCTCGGAGACCCAGTACTTC

J gene: TRBJ1-2
D gene: TRBD1
clone size: -
V gene: TRBV2
CDR3 protein: CASSDGTGYNYGYTF
CDR3 DNA: TGTGCCAGCAGTGATGGGACAGGGTATAACTATGGCTACACCTTC

J gene: TRBJ2-2
D gene: TRBD2
clone size: -
V gene: TRBV27
CDR3 protein: CAAGGQYTGELFF
CDR3 DNA: TGTGCCGCGGGGGGCCAATACACCGGGGAGCTGTTTTTT